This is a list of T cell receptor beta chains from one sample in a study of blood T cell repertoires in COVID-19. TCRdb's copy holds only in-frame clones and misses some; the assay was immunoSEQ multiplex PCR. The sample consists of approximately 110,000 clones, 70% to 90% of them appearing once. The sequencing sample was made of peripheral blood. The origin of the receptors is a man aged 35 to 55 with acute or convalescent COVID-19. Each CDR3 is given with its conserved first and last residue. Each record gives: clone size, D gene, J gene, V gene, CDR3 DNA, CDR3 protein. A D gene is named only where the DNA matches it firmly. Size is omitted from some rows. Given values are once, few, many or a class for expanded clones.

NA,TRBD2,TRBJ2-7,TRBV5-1,TGCGCCAGCAGCATCGGACTAGCGGGAGGGGGCGAGCAGTACTTC,CASSIGLAGGGEQYF
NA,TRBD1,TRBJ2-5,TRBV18,TGTGCCAGCTCACCCGGGACAGGGAGAGAGACCCAGTACTTC,CASSPGTGRETQYF
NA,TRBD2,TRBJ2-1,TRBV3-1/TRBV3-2,TGTGCCAGCAGCCAAGGGGGACTAGCGGGCGCCGGGAATGAGCAGTTCTTC,CASSQGGLAGAGNEQFF
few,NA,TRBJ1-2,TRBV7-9,TGTGCCAGCAGTCTTAGCTATTTCGGCAGGGCTTATGGCTACACCTTC,CASSLSYFGRAYGYTF
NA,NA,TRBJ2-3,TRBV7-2,TGTGCCAGCAGCTTAAGATTCGGGCGGGCCACAGATACGCAGTATTTT,CASSLRFGRATDTQYF
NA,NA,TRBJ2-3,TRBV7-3,TGTGCCAGCAGCGCCCGGGGTCCCTCTTCAGATACGCAGTATTTT,CASSARGPSSDTQYF
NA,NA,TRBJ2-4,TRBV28,TGTGCCAGCGGCACGAGAGGAACACTAGCCAAAAACATTCAGTACTTC,CASGTRGTLAKNIQYF
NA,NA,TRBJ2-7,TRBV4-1,TGCGCCAGCAGCAACCCGGCTAGCTCCTACGAGCAGTACTTC,CASSNPASSYEQYF
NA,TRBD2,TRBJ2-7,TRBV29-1,TGCAGCGTTGGGGGGACTAGCACCTCCTACGAGCAGTACTTC,CSVGGTSTSYEQYF
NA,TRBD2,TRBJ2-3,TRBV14,TGTGCCAGCAGCCAAGGTTTGCTAGCGGGGTCAGATACGCAGTATTTT,CASSQGLLAGSDTQYF
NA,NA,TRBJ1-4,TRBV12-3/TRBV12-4,TGTGCCAGCAGATACGGAACTAATGAAAAACTGTTTTTT,CASRYGTNEKLFF
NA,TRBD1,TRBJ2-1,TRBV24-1,TGTGCCACCGGACAGGGGGGATCCTACAATGAGCAGTTCTTC,CATGQGGSYNEQFF
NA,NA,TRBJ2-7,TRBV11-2,TGTGCCAGCAGCTTAGGTACTAGCCGGACCTACGAGCAGTACTTC,CASSLGTSRTYEQYF
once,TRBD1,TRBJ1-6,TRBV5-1,TGCGCCAGCAGCCCACTGGGACAGGCCCAACAGCGCCTCCACTTT,CASSPLGQAQQRLHF
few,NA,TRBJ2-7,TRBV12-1,TGTGCCAGCAGCTTTCATGGAGACAGGGGAACCTACGAGCAGTACTTC,CASSFHGDRGTYEQYF
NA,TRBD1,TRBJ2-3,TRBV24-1,TGTGCCACCAGTGATTTCCAGGGACAGGGCACAGATACGCAGTATTTT,CATSDFQGQGTDTQYF